One T cell receptor beta chain is described in this entry. These data belong to a study of cytomegalovirus exposure and HLA in healthy donors. The donors were members of the validation cohort comprising approximately 110 subjects, separate from the approximately 630-subject first cohort. Assay: immunoSEQ multiplex PCR; the TCRdb copy retains only in-frame clones and omits some. The table records 60,000 or so clones, roughly nine tenths of them present only once. V lost 5 bases to trimming and J lost 3 bases, with 10 bases between them. There are 12 residues in the CDR3. Per the germline V gene, CDR1 is SQVTM and CDR2 is ANQGSEA.

The receptor was isolated from a woman in her twenties or thirties in good health and CMV-seronegative. The specimen sequenced was PBMCs. The V and J genes are TRBV29-1 and TRBJ1-2; D is undetermined. CDR3 nucleotide sequence: TGCAGCGTTCATAGGAGGGACTATGGCTACACCTTC. It encodes CSVHRRDYGYTF.